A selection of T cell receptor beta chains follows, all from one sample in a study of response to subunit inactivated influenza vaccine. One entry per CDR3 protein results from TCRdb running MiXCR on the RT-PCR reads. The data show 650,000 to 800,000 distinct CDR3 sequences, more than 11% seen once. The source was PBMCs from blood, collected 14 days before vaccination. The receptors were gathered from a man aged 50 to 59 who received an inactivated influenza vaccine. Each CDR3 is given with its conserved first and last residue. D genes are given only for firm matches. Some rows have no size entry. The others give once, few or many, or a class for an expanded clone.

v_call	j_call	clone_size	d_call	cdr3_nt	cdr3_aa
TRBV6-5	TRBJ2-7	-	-	TGTGCCAGCAGTTACGGGATCGGATACGAGCAGTACTTC	CASSYGIGYEQYF
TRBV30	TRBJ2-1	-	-	TGTGCCTGGTGCGGTAGCTCCTACAATGAGCAGTTCTTC	CAWCGSSYNEQFF
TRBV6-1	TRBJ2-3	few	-	TGTGCCAGCAGTCTAGGGGTCCTTTCCTGGTCGGATACGCAGTATTTT	CASSLGVLSWSDTQYF
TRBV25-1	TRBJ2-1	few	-	TGTGCCAGCGCGGCGGCCTGGAAAAGAAATGAGCAGTTCTTC	CASAAAWKRNEQFF
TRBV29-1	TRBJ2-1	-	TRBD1	TGCAGCGCCGCCAGGGGACAGGGGAACTACAATGAGCAGTTCTTC	CSAARGQGNYNEQFF
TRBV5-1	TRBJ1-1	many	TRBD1	TGCGCCAGCAGCTTGACCGACAGGGTGTACACTGAAGCTTTCTTT	CASSLTDRVYTEAFF
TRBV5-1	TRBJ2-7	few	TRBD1	TGCGCCAGCAGCTTGGCGTCAGGGGGTATGTCCTACGAGCAGTACTTC	CASSLASGGMSYEQYF
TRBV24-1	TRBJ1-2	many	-	TGTGCCACCAGTGATTCATCCAAACGGCTCATCGGCTACACCTTC	CATSDSSKRLIGYTF
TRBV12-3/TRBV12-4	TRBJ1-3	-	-	TGTGCCAGCAGTTTAGCCCCCCCTGGCTCTGGAAACACCATATATTTT	CASSLAPPGSGNTIYF
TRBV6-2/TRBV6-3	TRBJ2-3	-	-	TGTGCCAGCAGTAGGGACTGGAACACAGATACGCAGTATTTT	CASSRDWNTDTQYF
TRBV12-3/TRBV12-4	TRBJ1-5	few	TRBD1	TGTGCCAGCAGACCAGGGACAGGCGTTAAGCAGCCCCAGCATTTT	CASRPGTGVKQPQHF
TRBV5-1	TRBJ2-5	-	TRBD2	TGCGCCAGCGGGGGAGGGGCCGGAGAAGAGACCCAGTACTTC	CASGGGAGEETQYF
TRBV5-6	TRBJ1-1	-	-	TGTGCCAGCAGCTTTCGGGGGGGGGACACTGAAGCTTTCTTT	CASSFRGGDTEAFF
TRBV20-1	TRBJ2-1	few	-	TGCAGTGCTAGAGATGGGGTCTCTCGGAATGAGCAGTTCTTC	CSARDGVSRNEQFF